The clone carrying this T cell receptor (beta chain) was recorded once. The treatment denotes: roughly 19 received Ad26.COV2.S at low or high dose, single or two shots; five or six received placebo; per-sample allocation not given. The samples date from day 63 after the first vaccine or placebo injection. Its platform was an Ad26 vector, and its expressed antigen was Wuhan-strain SARS-CoV-2 spike. TCRdb's table, derived via immunoSEQ multiplex PCR, lists solely in-frame clones and lacks some. The sample records over 400,000 clones, approximately 92% being singletons. The sample is drawn from a study of Ad26.COV2.S vaccination and SARS-CoV-2 variants. The length of the CDR3 is 16 residues. Per the germline V gene, CDR1 is LNHDA and CDR2 is SQIVND (reference sequence). V was cut by 3 bases and J by 0 bases, with 12 bases left in between.

This receptor was identified in a person between 18 and 65 years old who received the Ad26.COV2.S COVID-19 vaccine or a placebo. This sample comprised peripheral blood, obtained in a trial of Ad26.COV2.S vaccine versus placebo. The genes are TRBV19 and TRBJ2-1, with a weak D call TRBD2 (6 bases). The CDR3 region has the DNA TGTGCCAGTAGTATCTCTTTCGGGAGCTCCTACAATGAGCAGTTCTTC. It encodes CASSISFGSSYNEQFF.